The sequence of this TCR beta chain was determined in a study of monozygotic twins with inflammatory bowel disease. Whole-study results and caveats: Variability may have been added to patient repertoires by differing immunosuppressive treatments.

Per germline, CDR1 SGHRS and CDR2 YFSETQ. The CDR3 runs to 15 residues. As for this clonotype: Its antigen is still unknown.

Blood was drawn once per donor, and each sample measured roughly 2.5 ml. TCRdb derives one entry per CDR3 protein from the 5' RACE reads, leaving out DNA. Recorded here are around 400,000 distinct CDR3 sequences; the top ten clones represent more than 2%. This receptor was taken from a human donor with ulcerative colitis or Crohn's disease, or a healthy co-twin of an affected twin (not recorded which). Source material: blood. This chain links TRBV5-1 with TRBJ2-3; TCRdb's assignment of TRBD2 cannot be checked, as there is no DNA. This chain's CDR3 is CASSLLAQGTDTQYF.